The rows below give T cell receptor beta chains drawn from one sample of a study of T-cell memory formation after mild COVID-19. TCRdb independently ran MiXCR on the 5' RACE reads; one entry per CDR3 protein. Found here are approximately 170,000 distinct CDR3 sequences, roughly 13% of them singletons; the top ten hold roughly 3.3%. Sample: PBMCs or a T cell subset sorted from them (not recorded which). The receptors were gathered from a man between 18 and 29 years old who had mild COVID-19 (a few samples of this study predate the infection). Cell type and time point are not known. Each CDR3 is given with its conserved first and last residue. The D gene is left open where the match is weak. Part of the rows lack a size; the others show once, few, many or a class for expanded clones.

d_call | j_call | v_call | clone_size | cdr3_nt | cdr3_aa
. | TRBJ1-6 | TRBV7-8 | many | TGTGCCAGCAGCTCCCAAAATTACCGGGCAACGGGGCCCCTCCACTTT | CASSSQNYRATGPLHF
TRBD1 | TRBJ2-3 | TRBV7-2 | . | TGTGCCAGCAGCGGGGGGACAGGCGTTCGTTTCCCGGAGGGCACAGATACGCAGTATTTT | CASSGGTGVRFPEGTDTQYF
TRBD2 | TRBJ2-5 | TRBV4-1 | . | TGCGCCAGCAGCCAAGATAGGGGACTAGCGGGGGGCCAAGAGACCCAGTACTTC | CASSQDRGLAGGQETQYF
. | TRBJ1-2 | TRBV6-5 | few | TGTGCCAGCAGTAAGGGGACGGTGAGCTACACCTTC | CASSKGTVSYTF
. | TRBJ2-5 | TRBV5-1 | . | TGCGCCAGCACTCCGACAGTAGGCCAAGAGACCCAGTACTTC | CASTPTVGQETQYF
. | TRBJ2-5 | TRBV12-3/TRBV12-4 | many | TGTGCCAGCAGTATCGGACAGCGCCAGACCCAGTACTTC | CASSIGQRQTQYF
TRBD2 | TRBJ2-2 | TRBV28 | . | TGTGCCAGCAGCCCAGCGGGGGGGCGAAGCACCGGGGAGCTGTTTTTT | CASSPAGGRSTGELFF
. | TRBJ2-1 | TRBV5-1 | . | TGCGCCAGCAGCGTACGGTCTGAGCAGTTCTTC | CASSVRSEQFF
. | TRBJ1-2 | TRBV7-9 | . | TGTGCCAGCAGCTTGAGGGTACATGGCTACACCTTC | CASSLRVHGYTF
. | TRBJ2-3 | TRBV5-5 | few | TGTGCCAGCAGCCTATCCACCGGGCACACAGATACGCAGTATTTT | CASSLSTGHTDTQYF
TRBD1 | TRBJ1-6 | TRBV7-9 | . | TGTGCCAGCAGCCCCCAACAGGGGGGAGACGCACCCCTCCACTTT | CASSPQQGGDAPLHF
. | TRBJ1-1 | TRBV4-1 | . | TGCGCCAGCAGCCAAGAGGAGGGGGGCGCGACTGAAGCTTTCTTT | CASSQEEGGATEAFF
. | TRBJ2-5 | TRBV11-2 | few | TGTGCCATCAACGGGGAGGAGCAGACCCAGTACTTC | CAINGEEQTQYF
TRBD1 | TRBJ1-2 | TRBV7-9 | . | TGTGCCAGCAGCCAGGGGGTAACAGGGTTCTATGGCTACACCTTC | CASSQGVTGFYGYTF
. | TRBJ2-2 | TRBV29-1 | . | TGCAGCGCGGTCCCTACCAACACCGGGGAGCTGTTTTTT | CSAVPTNTGELFF
. | TRBJ1-2 | TRBV7-9 | few | TGTGCCAGCACGGCCGGGACGGGCTATGGCTACACCTTC | CASTAGTGYGYTF
. | TRBJ1-1 | TRBV12-3/TRBV12-4 | few | TGTGCCAGCAGTTTCGGACAGCCTGAAGCTTTCTTT | CASSFGQPEAFF
. | TRBJ1-1 | TRBV2 | few | TGTGCCAGCAGTAGAGACACCGGGGCGGTTACTGAAGCTTTCTTT | CASSRDTGAVTEAFF
TRBD1 | TRBJ1-1 | TRBV20-1 | few | TGCAGTGCCCCTCGACAGGGGGAGTACACTGAAGCTTTCTTT | CSAPRQGEYTEAFF
. | TRBJ2-4 | TRBV4-3 | . | TGCGCCAGCAGCCAAGAGTGGGGCTTTGGGAACATTCAGTACTTC | CASSQEWGFGNIQYF
. | TRBJ2-3 | TRBV9 | few | TGTGCCAGCAGCCGCACAGGGTTGACGACAGATACGCAGTATTTT | CASSRTGLTTDTQYF
TRBD1 | TRBJ2-1 | TRBV5-1 | . | TGCGCCAGCAGCTTAGGACAGGGGCTGGCCAATGAGCAGTTCTTC | CASSLGQGLANEQFF
. | TRBJ1-6 | TRBV7-2 | once | TGTGCCAGCAGCCGCCGGATAGATTGGAAGAATTCACCCCTCCACTTT | CASSRRIDWKNSPLHF
. | TRBJ2-6 | TRBV11-1 | . | TGTGCCAGCAGCTTAGATGCCGGGGCCAACGTCCTGACTTTC | CASSLDAGANVLTF
. | TRBJ2-5 | TRBV11-2 | few | TGTGCCAGCAGCTCAGTAGGCCAAGAGACCCAGTACTTC | CASSSVGQETQYF
. | TRBJ2-3 | TRBV5-1 | many | TGCGCCAGCAGCACCCGGGCCGCCTGGAATACGCAGTATTTT | CASSTRAAWNTQYF
. | TRBJ1-1 | TRBV3-1 | few | TGTGCCAGCAGCCAAGGTCCAAGTGAAGCTTTCTTT | CASSQGPSEAFF
. | TRBJ1-4 | TRBV4-1 | few | TGCGCCAGCAGTACACATGCCGCAACTAATGAAAAACTGTTTTTT | CASSTHAATNEKLFF
. | TRBJ1-2 | TRBV4-2 | . | TGTGCCAGATTTTGGGGGGATCCTATCTATGGCTACACCTTC | CARFWGDPIYGYTF
. | TRBJ1-5 | TRBV20-1 | . | TGCAGTGCTAGAGATTCGGCCAGTCAGCCCCAGCATTTT | CSARDSASQPQHF
TRBD2 | TRBJ2-5 | TRBV9 | few | TGTGCCAGCAGCGTAAGCGGGGGGGCCCAAGAGACCCAGTACTTC | CASSVSGGAQETQYF
TRBD1 | TRBJ1-5 | TRBV28 | few | TGTGCCAGCAGCACAGGGGGGACAGGGGGCTATCAGCCCCAGCATTTT | CASSTGGTGGYQPQHF
. | TRBJ1-1 | TRBV10-3 | . | TGTGCCATAAGGAGGGGCATGAACACTGAAGCTTTCTTT | CAIRRGMNTEAFF